The next 14 T cell receptor beta chains were all read from a single sample in a study of shared clonotypes between healthy human individuals. This table comes from immunoSEQ multiplex PCR, and its TCRdb copy is limited to in-frame clones, with some not included. Here the sample spans approximately 2,000,000 clones, 93% being singletons. Cells designated naive CD8 were CD45RO-negative and were positively selected for CCR7, with terminally differentiated effector memory CD45RA+ cells excluded. The sequenced sample consisted of naive CD8+ T cells from PBMCs. The origin of the receptors is a young man in good health. Some clones in this sample may be carry-over from other donors' samples.

The chain recombines TRBV7-6 with TRBJ2-7, with 10 bases matching TRBD2. This CDR3 contains 16 residues. The V segment lost 5 bases and the J segment 4 bases; nucleotides outside the gene matches: 11. CDR1 is SGHVS and CDR2 is FNYEAQ in the germline V gene. The CDR3 coding sequence is TGTGCCAGCAGCGCACGGACTAGCGGAGGGATATACGAGCAGTACTTC. It specifies CASSARTSGGIYEQYF.

The chain carries TRBV13 and TRBJ2-1; D perhaps matches TRBD2 (6 bases). The CDR3 has 15 amino acids. The germline gives CDR1 PRHDT, CDR2 FYEKMQ (reference sequence). Between the trimmed V and J ends, which lost 3 bases and 10 bases, there was a span of 19 bases. The CDR3 here is CASSLGVGVAVEQFF. Written as DNA, the CDR3 is TGTGCCAGCAGCTTGGGGGTAGGGGTAGCGGTCGAGCAGTTCTTC. The complete variable domain, with remaining parts taken from reference TRBV13 and TRBJ2-1, reads AAGVIQSPRHLIKEKRETATLKCYPIPRHDTVYWYQQGPGQDPQFLISFYEKMQSDKGSIPDRFSAQQFSDYHSELNMSSLELGDSALYFCASSLGVGVAVEQFFGPGTRLTVL.

V and J are TRBV2 and TRBJ2-3, with 14 bases matching TRBD2. The V and J ends lost 8 bases and 5 bases, in that order; junction bases with no gene match: 6. This CDR3 spans 15 amino acids. Looked up from germline, CDR1 is SNHLY and CDR2 is FYNNEI. The CDR3 coding sequence is TGTGCCAGCCGAGGGGGACTAGCGGGAGAAGATACGCAGTATTTT. It is translated as CASRGGLAGEDTQYF.

The genes are TRBV4-1 and TRBJ2-5; D gene ambiguous. Judging by the DNA end, TRBJ2-7 fits better; the J call may be wrong. Per germline, CDR1 MGHRA and CDR2 YSYEKL. This CDR3 is 13 amino acids long. The chain's CDR3 is CASSQVEAYEQYF. The CDR3 nucleotides read TGCGCCAGCAGCCAAGTGGAAGCTTACGAGCAGTACTTC.

The chain is built from TRBV6-6 and TRBJ2-7; 7 bases match TRBD2. Germline assignment: CDR1 MNHNY and CDR2 SVGAGI (reference sequence). The CDR3 covers 13 residues. The ends lost 2 bases at V and 3 bases at J; junction bases unmatched: 1. As DNA, the CDR3 is TGTGCCAGCAGTTACCTAGCGGACTACGAGCAGTACTTC. It is translated as CASSYLADYEQYF.

The chain combines TRBV7-9 with TRBJ2-4, with TRBD1 matching 9 bases. CDR1 is SEHNR and CDR2 is FQNEAQ in the germline V gene (reference sequence). The CDR3 spans 14 residues. Losses at the gene ends were 5 bases for V and 6 bases for J; bases not matched to a gene: 5. CDR3 loop: CASSPTDRGNIQYF. CDR3 bases: TGTGCCAGCAGCCCTACGGACAGGGGAAACATTCAGTACTTC.

This sequence joins TRBV4-2 and TRBJ2-7; D gene ambiguous. The CDR3 is 15 residues long. Looked up from germline, CDR1 is LGHNA and CDR2 is YNFKEQ. Trimming cost V 0 bases and J 3 bases, with 12 bases left between them. DNA for the CDR3: TGTGCCAGCAGCCAAGATTTAGGGTTAATCTACGAGCAGTACTTC. Translated, it gives CASSQDLGLIYEQYF.

The chain employs TRBV4-1 and TRBJ2-1; 13 nucleotides align to TRBD2. Germline loops: CDR1 MGHRA, CDR2 YSYEKL. The CDR3 has 19 amino acids. With V trimmed by 0 bases and J by 7 bases, 12 bases remained unmatched. This CDR3 reads CASSQDVPVRTSGRNEQFF. The CDR3 DNA reads as TGCGCCAGCAGCCAAGATGTCCCGGTTAGGACTAGCGGGAGAAATGAGCAGTTCTTC.

The rearrangement links TRBV6-4 to TRBJ2-3; D call uncertain. Per the germline V gene, CDR1 is MRHNA and CDR2 is SNTAGT. V lost 3 bases and J 0 bases, leaving 10 bases between the germline ends. CDR3 size: 15 residues. CDR3 amino acids: CASSEAHFSTDTQYF. Written as DNA, the CDR3 is TGTGCCAGCAGTGAGGCACACTTTAGCACAGATACGCAGTATTTT.

A single count supports this clone. The rearrangement links TRBV28 to TRBJ2-2; 8 bases are shared with TRBD2. The V segment lost 6 bases and the J segment 4 bases; nucleotides outside the gene matches: 1. The germline V gene has CDR1 MDHEN and CDR2 SYDVKM. The CDR3 consists of 13 residues. CDR3: CASSGTSTGELFF. The CDR3 nucleotides are TGTGCCAGCAGCGGGACTAGCACCGGGGAGCTGTTTTTT.

This chain connects TRBV4-3 to TRBJ2-1, with 8 nucleotides matching TRBD2. There are 15 residues in the CDR3. The V gene's germline CDR1 is LGHNA and CDR2 YSLEER. With V trimmed by 1 base and J by 13 bases, 12 bases remained unmatched. The CDR3 DNA follows: TGCGCCAGCAGCCAAGTTTTGTCGCGGGAGGTGTTTCAGTTCTTC. Its translation: CASSQVLSREVFQFF.

The chain employs TRBV7-3 and TRBJ2-3; 7 nucleotides agree with TRBD2. Germline V gene lookup returns CDR1 SGHTA and CDR2 FQGTGA. The ends lost 2 bases at V and 2 bases at J; junction bases unmatched: 13. CDR3 length: 18 residues. DNA for the CDR3: TGTGCCAGCAGCTTACTGGGTGCTAGCGGATATTTCACAGATACGCAGTATTTT. Translation: CASSLLGASGYFTDTQYF.

This rearrangement joins TRBV7-8 to TRBJ1-1; no definite D call. CDR1 is SGHVS, CDR2 FQNEAQ, per germline. The CDR3 contains 12 residues. V lost 1 base to trimming and J lost 8 bases, with 8 bases between them. The CDR3 bases are TGTGCCAGCAGCTTAGTCGGTCTGGAAGCTTTCTTT. Translating gives CASSLVGLEAFF.

The chain links TRBV14 to TRBJ2-7; TRBD1 agrees at 9 bases. V trimming: 6 bases; J trimming: 4 bases; junction bases outside the gene matches: 4. CDR3 length: 13 residues. Germline V gene lookup returns CDR1 SGHDN and CDR2 FVKESK. The CDR3 DNA follows: TGTGCCAGCAGGTGGACAGGGGAGTACGAGCAGTACTTC. Residues: CASRWTGEYEQYF.